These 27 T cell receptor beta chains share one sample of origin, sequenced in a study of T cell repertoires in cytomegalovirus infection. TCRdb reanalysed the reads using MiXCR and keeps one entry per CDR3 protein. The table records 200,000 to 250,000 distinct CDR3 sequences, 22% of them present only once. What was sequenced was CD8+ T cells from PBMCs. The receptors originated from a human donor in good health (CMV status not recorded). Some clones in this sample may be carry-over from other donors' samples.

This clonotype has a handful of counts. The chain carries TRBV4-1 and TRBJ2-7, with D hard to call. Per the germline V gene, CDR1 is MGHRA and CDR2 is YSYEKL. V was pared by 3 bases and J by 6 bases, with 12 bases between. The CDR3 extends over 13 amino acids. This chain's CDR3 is CASSHPGMGEQYF. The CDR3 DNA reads TGCGCCAGCAGCCACCCCGGAATGGGCGAGCAGTACTTC.

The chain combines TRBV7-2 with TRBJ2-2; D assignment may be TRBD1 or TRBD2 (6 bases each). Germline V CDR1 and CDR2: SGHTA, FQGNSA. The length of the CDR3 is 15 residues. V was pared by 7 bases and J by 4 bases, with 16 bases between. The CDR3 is CASNPVGGATGELFF. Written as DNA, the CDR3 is TGTGCCAGCAACCCCGTGGGGGGCGCCACCGGGGAGCTGTTTTTT.

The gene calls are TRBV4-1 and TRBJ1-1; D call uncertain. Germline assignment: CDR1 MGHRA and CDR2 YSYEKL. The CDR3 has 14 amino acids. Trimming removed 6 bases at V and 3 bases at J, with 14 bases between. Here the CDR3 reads CASSSFNTDTEAFF. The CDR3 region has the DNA TGCGCCAGCAGTTCATTCAACACGGACACTGAAGCTTTCTTT.

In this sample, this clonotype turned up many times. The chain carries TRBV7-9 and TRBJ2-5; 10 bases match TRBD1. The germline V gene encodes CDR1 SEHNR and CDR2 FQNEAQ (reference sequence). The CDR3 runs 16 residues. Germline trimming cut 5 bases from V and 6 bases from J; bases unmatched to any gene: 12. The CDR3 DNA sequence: TGTGCCAGCAGCGATCCCCCAGAGGGACAGGGGAAGACCCAGTACTTC. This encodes CASSDPPEGQGKTQYF.

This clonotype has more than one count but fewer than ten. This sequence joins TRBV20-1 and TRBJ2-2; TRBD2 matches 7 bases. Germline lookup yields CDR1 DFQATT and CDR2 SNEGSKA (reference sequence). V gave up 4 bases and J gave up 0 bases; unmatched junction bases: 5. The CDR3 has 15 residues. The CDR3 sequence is CSATRGESNTGELFF. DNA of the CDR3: TGCAGTGCTACCCGGGGGGAATCGAACACCGGGGAGCTGTTTTTT.

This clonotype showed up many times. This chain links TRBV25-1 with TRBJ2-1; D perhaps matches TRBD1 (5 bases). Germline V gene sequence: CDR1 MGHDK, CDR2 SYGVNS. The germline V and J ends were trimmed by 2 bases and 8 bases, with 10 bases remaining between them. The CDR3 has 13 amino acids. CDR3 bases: TGTGCCAGCAGTGAAGGCAGGGATTATGAGCAGTTCTTC. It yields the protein CASSEGRDYEQFF. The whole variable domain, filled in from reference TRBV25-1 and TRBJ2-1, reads EADIYQTPRYLVIGTGKKITLECSQTMGHDKMYWYQQDPGMELHLIHYSYGVNSTEKGDLSSESTVSRIRTEHFPLTLESARPSHTSQYLCASSEGRDYEQFFGPGTRLTVL.

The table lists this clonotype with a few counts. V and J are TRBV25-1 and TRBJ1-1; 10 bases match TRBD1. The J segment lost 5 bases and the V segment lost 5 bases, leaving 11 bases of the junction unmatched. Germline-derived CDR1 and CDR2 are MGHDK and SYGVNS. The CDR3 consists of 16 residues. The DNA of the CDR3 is TGTGCCAGCAGTCAAACGGGACAGGGGTCGAATACTGAAGCTTTCTTT. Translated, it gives CASSQTGQGSNTEAFF.

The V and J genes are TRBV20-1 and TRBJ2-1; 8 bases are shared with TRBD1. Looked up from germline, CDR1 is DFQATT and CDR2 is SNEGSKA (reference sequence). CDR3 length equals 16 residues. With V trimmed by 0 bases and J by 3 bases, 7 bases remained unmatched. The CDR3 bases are TGCAGTGCTAGAGATCCGGACAGGGCAATCTACAATGAGCAGTTCTTC. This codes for CSARDPDRAIYNEQFF.

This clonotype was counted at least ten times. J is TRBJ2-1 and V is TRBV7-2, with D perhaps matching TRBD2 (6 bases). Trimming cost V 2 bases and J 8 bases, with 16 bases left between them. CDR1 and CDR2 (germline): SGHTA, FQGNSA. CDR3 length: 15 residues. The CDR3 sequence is CASSLMRGLEDEQFF. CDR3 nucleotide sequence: TGTGCCAGCAGCTTAATGCGGGGCCTCGAGGATGAGCAGTTCTTC.

This CDR3 reads CASSFRSYEQYF. For the CDR3, the DNA is TGTGCCAGCAGTTTTCGAAGCTACGAGCAGTACTTC. V gene TRBV12-3 or TRBV12-4 combines with J gene TRBJ2-7; D is unclear. CDR3 length: 12 amino acids. Between the trimmed V and J ends, which lost 3 bases and 3 bases, there was a span of 6 bases.

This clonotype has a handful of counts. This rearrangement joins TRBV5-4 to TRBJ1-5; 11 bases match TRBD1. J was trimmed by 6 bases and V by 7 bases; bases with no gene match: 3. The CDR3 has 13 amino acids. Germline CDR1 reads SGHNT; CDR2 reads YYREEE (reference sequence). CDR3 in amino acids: CASGQGAGQPQHF. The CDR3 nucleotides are TGTGCCAGCGGACAGGGGGCAGGTCAGCCCCAGCATTTT.

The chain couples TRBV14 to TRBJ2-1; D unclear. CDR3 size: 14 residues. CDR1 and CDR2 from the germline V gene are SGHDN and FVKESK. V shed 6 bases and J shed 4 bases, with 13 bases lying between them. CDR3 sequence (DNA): TGTGCCAGCAGTGTGACTCGGACGTACAATGAGCAGTTCTTC. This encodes CASSVTRTYNEQFF.

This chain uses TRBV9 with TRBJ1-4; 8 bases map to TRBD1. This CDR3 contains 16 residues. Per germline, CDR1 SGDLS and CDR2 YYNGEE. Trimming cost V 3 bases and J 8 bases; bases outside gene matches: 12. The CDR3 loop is CASSGMRTGLGEKLFF. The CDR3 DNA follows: TGTGCCAGCAGCGGAATGAGGACAGGGCTGGGCGAAAAACTGTTTTTT. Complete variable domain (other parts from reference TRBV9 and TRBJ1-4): DSGVTQTPKHLITATGQRVTLRCSPRSGDLSVYWYQQSLDQGLQFLIQYYNGEERAKGNILERFSAQQFPDLHSELNLSSLELGDSALYFCASSGMRTGLGEKLFFGSGTQLSVL.

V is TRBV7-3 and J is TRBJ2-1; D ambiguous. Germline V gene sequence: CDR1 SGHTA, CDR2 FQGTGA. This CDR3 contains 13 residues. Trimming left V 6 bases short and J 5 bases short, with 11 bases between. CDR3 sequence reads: CASSKVSHNEQFF. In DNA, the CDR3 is TGTGCCAGCAGTAAAGTTTCACACAATGAGCAGTTCTTC. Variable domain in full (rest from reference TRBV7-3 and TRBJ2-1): GAGVSQTPSNKVTEKGKYVELRCDPISGHTALYWYRQSLGQGPEFLIYFQGTGAADDSGLPNDRFFAVRPEGSVSTLKIQRTERGDSAVYLCASSKVSHNEQFFGPGTRLTVL.

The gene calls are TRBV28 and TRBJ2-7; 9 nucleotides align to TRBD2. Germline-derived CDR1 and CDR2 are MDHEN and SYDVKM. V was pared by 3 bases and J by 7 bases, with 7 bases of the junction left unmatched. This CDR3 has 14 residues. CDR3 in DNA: TGTGCCAGCAGTTTGTCTGCGGGGGGGCAAGAGCAGTACTTC. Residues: CASSLSAGGQEQYF.

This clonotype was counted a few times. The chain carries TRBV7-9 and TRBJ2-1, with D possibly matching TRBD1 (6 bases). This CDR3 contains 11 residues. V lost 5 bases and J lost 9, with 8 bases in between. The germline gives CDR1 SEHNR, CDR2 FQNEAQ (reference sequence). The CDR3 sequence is CASSPQGEQFF. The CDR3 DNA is TGTGCCAGCAGCCCACAGGGTGAGCAGTTCTTC.

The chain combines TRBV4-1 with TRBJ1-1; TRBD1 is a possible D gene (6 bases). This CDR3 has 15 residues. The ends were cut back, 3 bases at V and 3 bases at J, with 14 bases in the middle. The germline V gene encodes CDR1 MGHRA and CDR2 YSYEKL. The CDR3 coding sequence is TGCGCCAGCAGCCACCTACAGGGTGAGGACACTGAAGCTTTCTTT. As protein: CASSHLQGEDTEAFF.

CDR3 sequence: CASSMGRGAYEQYF. CDR3 DNA: TGTGCCAGTAGTATGGGTCGGGGGGCCTACGAGCAGTACTTC. The chain has TRBV19 and TRBJ2-7; 7 nucleotides match TRBD2. With V trimmed by 3 bases and J by 2 bases, 4 bases remained unmatched. From germline, CDR1 is LNHDA and CDR2 SQIVND (reference sequence). CDR3 length equals 14 residues.

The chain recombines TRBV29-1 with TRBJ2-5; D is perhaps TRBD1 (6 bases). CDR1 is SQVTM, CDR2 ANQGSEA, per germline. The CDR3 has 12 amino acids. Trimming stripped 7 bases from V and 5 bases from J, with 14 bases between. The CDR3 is CSASRGGETQYF. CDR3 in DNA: TGCAGCGCCTCCAGGGGCGGGGAGACCCAGTACTTC.

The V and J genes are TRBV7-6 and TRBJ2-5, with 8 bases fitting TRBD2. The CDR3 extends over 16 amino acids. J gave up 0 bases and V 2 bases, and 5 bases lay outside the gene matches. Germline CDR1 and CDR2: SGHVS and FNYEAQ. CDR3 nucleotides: TGTGCCAGCAGCTTAAGATTAGCGGGGTACCAAGAGACCCAGTACTTC. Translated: CASSLRLAGYQETQYF. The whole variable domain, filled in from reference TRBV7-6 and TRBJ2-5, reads GAGVSQSPRYKVTKRGQDVALRCDPISGHVSLYWYRQALGQGPEFLTYFNYEAQQDKSGLPNDRFSAERPEGSISTLTIQRTEQRDSAMYRCASSLRLAGYQETQYFGPGTRLLVL.

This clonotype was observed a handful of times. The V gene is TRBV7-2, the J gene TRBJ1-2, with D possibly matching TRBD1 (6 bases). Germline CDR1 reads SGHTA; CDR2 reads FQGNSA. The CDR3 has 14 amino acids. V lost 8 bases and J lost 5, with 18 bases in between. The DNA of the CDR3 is TGTGCCAGCGCTCCAATGAGGGGGGATTATGGCTACACCTTC. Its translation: CASAPMRGDYGYTF.

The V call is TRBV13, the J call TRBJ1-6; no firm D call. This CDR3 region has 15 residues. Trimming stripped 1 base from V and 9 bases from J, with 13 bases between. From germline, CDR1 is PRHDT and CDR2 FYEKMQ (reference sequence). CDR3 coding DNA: TGTGCCAGCAGCTTAGACCCAATCGAGTCTTCACCCCTCCACTTT. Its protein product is CASSLDPIESSPLHF.

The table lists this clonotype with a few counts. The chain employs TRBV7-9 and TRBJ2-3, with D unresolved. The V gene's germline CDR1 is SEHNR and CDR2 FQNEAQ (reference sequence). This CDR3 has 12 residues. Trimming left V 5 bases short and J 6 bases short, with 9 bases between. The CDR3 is CASSPSGDTQYF. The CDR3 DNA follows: TGTGCCAGCAGCCCATCCGGGGATACGCAGTATTTT.

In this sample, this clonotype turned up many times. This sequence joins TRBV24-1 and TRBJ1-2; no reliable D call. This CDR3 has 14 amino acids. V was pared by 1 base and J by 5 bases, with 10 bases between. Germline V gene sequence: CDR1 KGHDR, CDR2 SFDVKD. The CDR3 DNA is TGTGCCACCAGTGATTTCACTGACGCTTATGGCTACACCTTC. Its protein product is CATSDFTDAYGYTF.

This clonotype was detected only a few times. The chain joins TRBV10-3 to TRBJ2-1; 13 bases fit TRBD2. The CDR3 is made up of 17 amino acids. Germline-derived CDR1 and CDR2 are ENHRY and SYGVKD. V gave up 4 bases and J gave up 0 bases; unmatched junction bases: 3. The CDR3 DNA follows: TGTGCCATCAGTGGACTAGCGGGGGGCCTCTCCTACAATGAGCAGTTCTTC. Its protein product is CAISGLAGGLSYNEQFF.

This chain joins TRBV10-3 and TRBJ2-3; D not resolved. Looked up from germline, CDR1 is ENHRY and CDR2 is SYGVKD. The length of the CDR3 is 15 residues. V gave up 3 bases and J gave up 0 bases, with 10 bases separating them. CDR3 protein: CAISDNLASTDTQYF. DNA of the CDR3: TGTGCCATCAGTGATAACCTCGCTAGCACAGATACGCAGTATTTT.

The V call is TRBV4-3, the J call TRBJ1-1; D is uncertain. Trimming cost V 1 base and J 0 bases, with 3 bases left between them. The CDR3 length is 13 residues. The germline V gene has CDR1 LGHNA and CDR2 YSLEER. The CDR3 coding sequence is TGCGCCAGCAGCCAAGTACTGAACACTGAAGCTTTCTTT. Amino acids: CASSQVLNTEAFF.